The sequence of this T cell receptor (beta chain) was determined in a study of T cells after yellow fever vaccination (dated by TCRdb to the late 2010s). As for the study more broadly: The SMART-Seq v4 Ultra Low Input RNA kit was used to prepare libraries from fractions with low cell numbers. Bulk TCR alpha and beta repertoires were sequenced longitudinally to track T-cell clones before and after primary and booster YFV17D yellow fever vaccination. Two healthy male donors, one aged 18 to 30 and one aged 30 to 40 years, made up the cohort. Blood was drawn at multiple timepoints before and after primary and secondary immunization, with bulk PBMC replicates and cell subsets isolated.

Summary of the overall study and its limitations: The study included only two donors, which limits how far the findings can be generalized. A small share of clonotypes was detected in both CD4 and CD8 compartments, with the overlap likely arising from convergent recombination. Most clones expanded after primary vaccination were re-detected after the booster (around 96% of CD4 and around 88% of CD8), suggesting broad memory maintenance. Computational filtering was required because FACS-sorted repertoires could contain abundant contaminating clonotypes from the bulk population. Compared with the primary T-cell response, the secondary T-cell response was weaker but faster, peaking on day 5 rather than day 15.

TCR cDNA was synthesized by 5'RACE template switching, which introduced a universal primer site and unique molecular identifiers. cDNA synthesis was primed from both the TCR alpha and TCR beta constant segments. Library amplification involved two PCR steps, and the second step added sample barcodes and sequencing adapters. Libraries were sequenced on Illumina HiSeq 2500 (2x100 bp) or NovaSeq (2x150 bp). The published analysis was carried out like this. MIGEC was used to demultiplex reads and collapse the reads into UMI consensus sequences, and MiXCR was used for V(D)J alignment. Vaccine-responding clonotypes were identified with edgeR using replicate PBMC samples, with FDR below 0.01 and a log2 fold change above 5 up to day 15 being required. Each bulk clonotype received a CD4 or CD8 identity based on whether the sequenced CD4 or CD8 repertoire contained that clonotype at higher abundance. The public reads were reanalyzed by TCRdb: fastp trimming at Q25, MiXCR alignment, in-frame beta chains only. Each entry merges the rows of one CDR3 protein and shows their most common DNA and genes. These V and J calls are TCRdb output, not the study's own analysis. This sample comprises 450,000 to 550,000 distinct CDR3 sequences, roughly a fifth of them detected only once. The ten largest clones take up 14% of the sample.

What the treatment or condition label conveys for this sample: live attenuated yellow fever vaccine strain. At each blood-draw timepoint, two biological replicates of bulk PBMCs were obtained. A standard Ficoll-Paque protocol was used to isolate PBMCs from peripheral blood. TriZol was used to extract RNA from bulk PBMCs, CD4 and CD8 fractions, and dextramer-positive and dextramer-negative fractions. From the cysteine up to the phenylalanine, the CDR3 has a length of 16 residues. Only CDR3 DNA remains: 48 bases, in frame from the first base. CDR1 and CDR2 were assigned from the germline V gene as SQVTM and ANQGSEA. Compared with germline, V lacks 4 bases and J lacks 5 bases; bases without a gene match: 10. As for this clonotype: The antigen this receptor binds is unknown. No base-level quality is on record; no much larger clone is a single base apart.

The source material was PBMCs, sampled 15 days after the yellow fever booster vaccination. Recombination connected TRBV29-1 to TRBJ2-6; 8 bases in the junction line up with TRBD1. The source is a man younger than 45 who received the YFV17D yellow fever vaccine. The CDR3 reads as follows: CSVVSPGGVRANVLTF. In nucleotides, the sequence is TGCAGCGTTGTATCGCCAGGGGGCGTTAGGGCCAACGTCCTGACTTTC.